A selection of T cell receptor beta chains follows, all from one sample in a study of cytomegalovirus exposure and HLA in healthy donors. TCRdb keeps only in-frame clones here, not all; method: immunoSEQ multiplex PCR. The top ten clones hold approximately 20% of a sample with approximately 80,000 clones, around 70% of them seen once. The source material was PBMCs. The receptors were gathered from a man aged 25 to 40 in good health and CMV-seropositive. Each CDR3 is given with its conserved first and last residue. D genes are given only for firm matches. The listing skips clone size in some rows; elsewhere it reads once, few, many or a size class.

cdr3_nt,cdr3_aa,v_call,clone_size,j_call,d_call
TGTGCCAGCAGCCCGGGACAGACCCAAGAGACCCAGTACTTC,CASSPGQTQETQYF,TRBV5-4,NA,TRBJ2-5,TRBD1
TGTGCCAGCAGCTTAGATTTAGCCCCCCAGGGGAAGAATGAGCAGTTCTTC,CASSLDLAPQGKNEQFF,TRBV7-9,NA,TRBJ2-1,NA
TGTGCCAGCAGCTTGGCCGGGGGAGAGCCCCAGCATTTT,CASSLAGGEPQHF,TRBV5-4,NA,TRBJ1-5,NA
TGTGCCAGCCCCTTCGGTACCGGGGAGCTGTTTTTT,CASPFGTGELFF,TRBV6-1,NA,TRBJ2-2,NA
TGCAGCGTTGATTTGCGGGGTCGCTCCTACAATGAGCAGTTCTTC,CSVDLRGRSYNEQFF,TRBV29-1,NA,TRBJ2-1,NA
TGTGCCAGCAGGTCGGACAGGGACGGGAACACTGAAGCTTTCTTT,CASRSDRDGNTEAFF,TRBV2,NA,TRBJ1-1,TRBD1
TGTGCCAGCAGTGAAGACAGATATGGCTACACCTTC,CASSEDRYGYTF,TRBV6-5,NA,TRBJ1-2,NA
TGTGCCAGCACCCTAGGAGCGGGCTACACAGATACGCAGTATTTT,CASTLGAGYTDTQYF,TRBV9,NA,TRBJ2-3,NA
TGTGCCAGCAGTGTCGAGCCAAATCAGCCCCAGCATTTT,CASSVEPNQPQHF,TRBV6-4,NA,TRBJ1-5,NA
TGCGCCAGCAGCCAAGGGCTGGCTAGCGGATACAATGAGCAGTTCTTC,CASSQGLASGYNEQFF,TRBV4-1,few,TRBJ2-1,TRBD2
TGTGCCATCAGGAAGGACAGGGTAAATTCACCCCTCCACTTT,CAIRKDRVNSPLHF,TRBV10-3,NA,TRBJ1-6,TRBD1
TGTGCCAGCAGTATCGGGACAGGGGGGAGCAATCAGCCCCAGAATTTT,CASSIGTGGSNQPQNF,TRBV28,NA,TRBJ1-5,TRBD1
TGCAGCGTTGAATTTCAGGGGCACTACGAGCAGTACTTC,CSVEFQGHYEQYF,TRBV29-1,NA,TRBJ2-7,NA
TGTGCCTGGAGACTAGCGGGGTACAATGAGCAGTTCTTC,CAWRLAGYNEQFF,TRBV30,NA,TRBJ2-1,TRBD2
TGTGCCAGCAGGCCAATAGCGGGGATCGGGATTTGGTCGCAGTATTTT,CASRPIAGIGIWSQYF,TRBV7-2,NA,TRBJ2-3,TRBD2
TGTGCCAGCAGCCAACGGGACACAGAAGAGACCCAGTACTTC,CASSQRDTEETQYF,TRBV21-1,NA,TRBJ2-5,NA